Here is one T cell receptor beta chain with its context. What it binds is not known. The data were obtained in a study of cytotoxic CD8 clonotypes in ibrutinib-treated CLL. At the level of the study: The group held 10 to 11 relapsed/refractory and around 14 treatment-naive patients, with under 18 IGHV unmutated.

Profiled with immunoSEQ multiplex PCR; TCRdb holds only in-frame clones, not every one. In the table there are 100,000 to 150,000 clones, 80% to 90% of which are singletons. General study results and limits: Different sampling times were used for sustained-remission and progressing patients. In comparison with age-matched healthy donors, baseline clonality was higher and tracked circulating CD8+ T-cell counts. Baseline levels were approached again at progression, after clonality had risen at ibrutinib response.

J was trimmed by 2 bases and V by 5 bases; bases with no gene match: 8. The CDR3 loop spans 15 amino acids. Germline V gene data show CDR1 as SQVTM and CDR2 as ANQGSEA. The sequence derives from a human donor with chronic lymphocytic leukemia. V is TRBV29-1 and J is TRBJ1-2, with 10 bases identical to TRBD1. The sequenced sample was PBMCs, obtained after 24 months of ibrutinib treatment. The CDR3 loop reads CSVTTGGYGNYGYTF. The CDR3 nucleotides are TGCAGCGTTACGACAGGGGGCTATGGAAACTATGGCTACACCTTC.